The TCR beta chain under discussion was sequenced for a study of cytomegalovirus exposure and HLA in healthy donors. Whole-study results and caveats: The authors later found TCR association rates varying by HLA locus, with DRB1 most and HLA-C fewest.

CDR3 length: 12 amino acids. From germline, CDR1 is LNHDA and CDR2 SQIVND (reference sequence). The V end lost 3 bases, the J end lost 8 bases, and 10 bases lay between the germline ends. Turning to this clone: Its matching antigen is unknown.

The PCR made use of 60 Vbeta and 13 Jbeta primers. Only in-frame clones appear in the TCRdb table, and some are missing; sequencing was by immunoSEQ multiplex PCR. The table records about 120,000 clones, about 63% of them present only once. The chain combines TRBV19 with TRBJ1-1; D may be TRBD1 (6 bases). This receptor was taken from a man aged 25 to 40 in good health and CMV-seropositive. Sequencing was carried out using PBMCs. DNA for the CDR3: TGTGCCAGTAGTATCCGGACAGTAGAAGCTTTCTTT. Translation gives CASSIRTVEAFF.